Shown below are 27 T cell receptor beta chains from a single sample sequenced in a study of T-cell memory formation after mild COVID-19. TCRdb reanalysed the 5' RACE reads using MiXCR and keeps one entry per CDR3 protein. The sample contains about 180,000 distinct CDR3 sequences, 16% of which appear only once. The sequenced sample consisted of PBMCs or a T cell subset sorted from them (not recorded which). The receptors were sampled from an adult woman who had mild COVID-19 (a few samples of this study predate the infection). Cell type and time point are not known.

This clonotype came up once. V is TRBV28 and J is TRBJ2-1; the D is unclear. CDR1 is MDHEN and CDR2 is SYDVKM in the germline V gene. Trimming took 8 bases from V and 8 from J, leaving 13 bases between them. The CDR3 loop spans 12 amino acids. The chain's CDR3 is CASFGRPHEQFF. CDR3 DNA sequence: TGTGCCAGCTTTGGACGGCCCCATGAGCAGTTCTTC.

At least ten counts were recorded for this clonotype. The J gene is TRBJ2-7, the V gene TRBV24-1; 9 bases fit TRBD1. The CDR3 runs 15 residues. Germline V gene sequence: CDR1 KGHDR, CDR2 SFDVKD. V lost 4 bases to trimming and J lost 2 bases; unmatched junction nucleotides: 5. CDR3 sequence (DNA): TGTGCCACCAGTGAAACCGGGACAGGGACCTACGAGCAGTACTTC. Its translation: CATSETGTGTYEQYF.

This chain connects TRBV7-9 to TRBJ2-7; unclear D gene. V was trimmed by 0 bases and J by 1 base, leaving 10 bases between them. Germline V gives CDR1 SEHNR, CDR2 FQNEAQ (reference sequence). This CDR3 has 15 residues. The CDR3 here is CASSLAWPFSYEQYF. DNA of the CDR3: TGTGCCAGCAGCTTAGCGTGGCCGTTTTCCTACGAGCAGTACTTC.

This clonotype has more than one count but fewer than ten. V and J are TRBV6-2 or TRBV6-3 and TRBJ1-6, with 10 bases fitting TRBD1. Germline V gene data show CDR1 as MNHEY and CDR2 as SVGEGT. The J segment lost 8 bases and the V segment lost 10 bases, leaving 8 bases of the junction unmatched. This CDR3 is 14 amino acids long. The CDR3 spells CATRTGGNYSPLHF. CDR3 coding DNA: TGTGCCACACGGACAGGGGGGAATTATTCACCCCTCCACTTT.

The rearrangement uses TRBV12-3 or TRBV12-4 and TRBJ2-1, with 10 bases lining up with TRBD1. Unmatched junction bases numbered 3, after V lost 3 bases and J lost 4 bases. The length of the CDR3 is 15 residues. In nucleotides, the CDR3 is TGTGCCAGCAGTTTCCGGGACAGGGGTTACAATGAGCAGTTCTTC. Translated, it gives CASSFRDRGYNEQFF.

This clonotype was observed a handful of times. V and J are TRBV7-3 and TRBJ1-1; 7 positions agree with TRBD1. Germline CDR1 and CDR2: SGHTA and FQGTGA. Trimming took 4 bases from V and 1 from J; bases not matched to a gene: 6. The CDR3 is made up of 15 amino acids. The CDR3 is CASSSSGQPNTEAFF. Here the CDR3 DNA reads TGTGCCAGCAGCTCTTCGGGACAGCCGAACACTGAAGCTTTCTTT.

This clonotype was detected ten times or more. This chain connects TRBV29-1 to TRBJ2-3, with 9 bases matching TRBD2. J was trimmed by 9 bases and V by 7 bases; bases with no gene match: 11. Per germline, CDR1 SQVTM and CDR2 ANQGSEA. The CDR3 extends over 13 amino acids. The CDR3: CSALAGDGVTQYF. CDR3 in DNA: TGCAGCGCCTTAGCGGGAGACGGGGTGACGCAGTATTTT.

V gene TRBV3-1 combines with J gene TRBJ2-5; 8 nucleotides align to TRBD1. The CDR3 is 13 residues long. Unmatched junction bases numbered 4, after V lost 5 bases and J lost 5 bases. Germline V gene sequence: CDR1 LGHDT, CDR2 YNNKEL (reference sequence). CDR3 coding DNA: TGTGCCAGCAGCGACAGGGGACCGGAGACCCAGTACTTC. Translation: CASSDRGPETQYF.

This clonotype was found many times. V and J are TRBV7-2 and TRBJ2-1; D not resolved. The CDR3 totals 15 residues. Germline values: CDR1 SGHTA, CDR2 FQGNSA. Trimming removed 5 bases from V and 0 bases from J, with 11 bases in between. The DNA of the CDR3 is TGTGCCAGCAGCCCCCGGGCTAGCTCCTACAATGAGCAGTTCTTC. This translates into CASSPRASSYNEQFF.

The chain combines TRBV6-2 or TRBV6-3 with TRBJ1-2, with a possible D match to TRBD1 (6 bases). The CDR3 contains 13 residues. V was trimmed by 6 bases and J by 9 bases, leaving 17 bases between them. Germline CDR1 reads MNHEY; CDR2 reads SVGEGT. The CDR3 sequence is CASSQTRGIRYTF. CDR3 sequence (DNA): TGTGCCAGCAGCCAAACGAGGGGGATTCGCTACACCTTC.

The sample holds a few counts of this clonotype. This sequence joins TRBV16 and TRBJ2-2; weak D call: TRBD1 (5 bases). V was trimmed by 3 bases and J by 3 bases, leaving 11 bases between them. Germline CDR1 reads KGHSY; CDR2 reads FQNENV. CDR3 length: 15 amino acids. CDR3 loop: CASSQQGRDTGELFF. DNA for the CDR3: TGTGCCAGCAGCCAGCAGGGAAGGGACACCGGGGAGCTGTTTTTT.

The chain couples TRBV5-1 to TRBJ2-5; the match to TRBD1 covers 8 bases. The CDR3 extends over 15 amino acids. Trimming cost V 4 bases and J 4 bases; bases outside gene matches: 9. Germline CDR1 reads SGHRS; CDR2 reads YFSETQ. This CDR3 is CASSGGQAGVETQYF. In nucleotides, the CDR3 is TGCGCCAGCAGCGGGGGACAGGCCGGGGTAGAGACCCAGTACTTC.

V is TRBV7-3 and J is TRBJ2-1, with no clear D. Trimming stripped 4 bases from V and 9 bases from J, with 7 bases between. Germline CDR1 and CDR2: SGHTA and FQGTGA. The CDR3 is 11 residues long. CDR3 sequence (DNA): TGTGCCAGCAGCTCCTATGGTGAGCAGTTCTTC. Translating it yields CASSSYGEQFF.

This rearrangement joins TRBV7-6 to TRBJ1-4; D call uncertain. Germline loops: CDR1 SGHVS, CDR2 FNYEAQ. Trimming left V 3 bases short and J 10 bases short, with 15 bases between. This CDR3 region has 14 residues. For the CDR3, the DNA is TGTGCCAGCAGCTTCGAGCCGGGCGATCCAAAACTGTTTTTT. This translates into CASSFEPGDPKLFF.

The chain has TRBV5-4 and TRBJ2-3, with D possibly TRBD2 on 6 matching bases. CDR1 is SGHNT and CDR2 is YYREEE in the germline V gene (reference sequence). The CDR3 is made up of 16 amino acids. The ends were cut back, 2 bases at V and 5 bases at J, with 18 bases in the middle. CDR3 loop: CASSFVGGPQGDTQYF. As DNA, the CDR3 is TGTGCCAGCAGCTTTGTGGGAGGACCGCAGGGAGATACGCAGTATTTT.

V gene TRBV4-1 combines with J gene TRBJ2-4; D remains unclear. Trimming took 5 bases from V and 4 from J, leaving 9 bases between them. Looked up from germline, CDR1 is MGHRA and CDR2 is YSYEKL. The CDR3 extends over 13 amino acids. CDR3 sequence (DNA): TGCGCCAGCAGCGACGGCCAAAAAAACATTCAGTACTTC. It codes for CASSDGQKNIQYF.

CDR3 nucleotides: TGTGCCAGCAGCTTAATACCGGGAGTTCTTACCGGGGAGCTGTTTTTT. Protein: CASSLIPGVLTGELFF. The rearrangement uses TRBV7-3 and TRBJ2-2; the D gene is possibly TRBD2 (6 bases). CDR1 and CDR2 from the germline V gene are SGHTA and FQGTGA. V was pared by 1 base and J by 5 bases, with 14 bases between. This CDR3 spans 16 amino acids.

This clonotype has just a few counts. The chain joins TRBV14 to TRBJ2-1; D is unresolved. CDR3 size: 15 residues. The V and J ends lost 5 bases and 0 bases respectively, with 11 bases between them. Germline V lookup: CDR1 SGHDN, CDR2 FVKESK. The chain's CDR3 is CASSFAPSSYNEQFF. DNA of the CDR3: TGTGCCAGCAGCTTCGCACCGAGCTCCTACAATGAGCAGTTCTTC. Full variable domain (remainder filled in from reference TRBV14 and TRBJ2-1): EAGVTQFPSHSVIEKGQTVTLRCDPISGHDNLYWYRRVMGKEIKFLLHFVKESKQDESGMPNNRFLAERTGGTYSTLKVQPAELEDSGVYFCASSFAPSSYNEQFFGPGTRLTVL.

The CDR3 is CASSIRWDRGTYEQYF. The CDR3, as DNA: TGTGCCAGCAGCATTAGGTGGGACAGGGGTACCTACGAGCAGTACTTC. The chain recombines TRBV11-1 with TRBJ2-7; 10 bases are shared with TRBD1. The CDR3 runs to 16 residues. Per the germline V gene, CDR1 is SGHAT and CDR2 is FQDESV (reference sequence). Losses at the gene ends were 5 bases for V and 2 bases for J; bases not matched to a gene: 9.

This clonotype has a handful of counts. This chain links TRBV11-2 with TRBJ2-2, with D uncertain. The CDR3 has 16 residues. V lost 5 bases to trimming and J lost 5 bases, with 18 bases between them. In germline, CDR1 is SGHAT, CDR2 FQNNGV. CDR3 nucleotide sequence: TGTGCCAGCAGCCCACTTAAAGGTGGTTCAACCGGGGAGCTGTTTTTT. Residues: CASSPLKGGSTGELFF.

This clonotype was detected ten times or more. The chain carries TRBV20-1 and TRBJ1-6, with 7 bases fitting TRBD1. The V gene end was trimmed by 7 bases and the J gene end by 8 bases; junction bases not matched to a gene: 11. This CDR3 region has 14 residues. Looked up from germline, CDR1 is DFQATT and CDR2 is SNEGSKA (reference sequence). The DNA for the CDR3 is TGCAGTGTGATGCCGGGGACAGTATATTCACCCCTCCACTTT. It yields the protein CSVMPGTVYSPLHF.

The J gene is TRBJ1-2, the V gene TRBV24-1; a weak D match, TRBD1 (6 bases). The CDR3 is 14 residues long. Germline CDR1 is KGHDR and CDR2 is SFDVKD. Between the trimmed V and J ends, which lost 9 bases and 2 bases, there was a span of 15 bases. Written as DNA, the CDR3 is TGTGCCACCGGTGGTGGGGGCGAAAACTATGGCTACACCTTC. Translating gives CATGGGGENYGYTF.

The chain uses TRBV24-1 and TRBJ1-1, with 9 bases lining up with TRBD1. This CDR3 is built from 14 residues. V trimming: 4 bases; J trimming: 3 bases; junction bases outside the gene matches: 2. From germline, CDR1 is KGHDR and CDR2 SFDVKD. The CDR3 spells CATSETGGDTEAFF. The CDR3 nucleotides read TGTGCCACCAGTGAGACAGGGGGGGACACTGAAGCTTTCTTT.

V is TRBV5-1 and J is TRBJ2-6, with D uncertain. V dropped 6 bases and J dropped 11 bases, with 15 bases sitting between them. Germline CDR1 and CDR2: SGHRS and YFSETQ. This CDR3 contains 13 residues. CDR3 region: CASKSAPSDVLTF. The DNA for the CDR3 is TGCGCCAGCAAGTCCGCCCCGTCGGACGTCCTGACTTTC.

The V gene is TRBV7-3, the J gene TRBJ2-7; D may match TRBD1 or TRBD2 (6 bases each). The CDR3 loop spans 13 amino acids. Between the trimmed V and J ends, which lost 4 bases and 5 bases, there was a span of 12 bases. Looked up from germline, CDR1 is SGHTA and CDR2 is FQGTGA. The CDR3 coding sequence is TGTGCCAGCAGCTCTCAAGGGGGGAACGAGCAGTACTTC. Amino acids: CASSSQGGNEQYF.

The chain has TRBV5-1 and TRBJ1-3; D not resolved. CDR3 length: 14 residues. The ends were cut back, 4 bases at V and 1 base at J, with 9 bases in the middle. Germline assignment: CDR1 SGHRS and CDR2 YFSETQ. CDR3 loop: CASSEGPSGNTIYF. The CDR3 region has the DNA TGCGCCAGCAGCGAAGGACCTTCTGGAAACACCATATATTTT.

This clonotype was observed a handful of times. V is TRBV5-1 and J is TRBJ2-5; perhaps TRBD2 as D (7 bases). The CDR3 has 15 amino acids. CDR1 is SGHRS and CDR2 is YFSETQ in the germline V gene. The ends were cut back, 7 bases at V and 4 bases at J, with 20 bases in the middle. This CDR3 reads CASRSAPGGRETQYF. CDR3 nucleotide sequence: TGCGCCAGCCGATCCGCACCGGGGGGCAGAGAGACCCAGTACTTC.